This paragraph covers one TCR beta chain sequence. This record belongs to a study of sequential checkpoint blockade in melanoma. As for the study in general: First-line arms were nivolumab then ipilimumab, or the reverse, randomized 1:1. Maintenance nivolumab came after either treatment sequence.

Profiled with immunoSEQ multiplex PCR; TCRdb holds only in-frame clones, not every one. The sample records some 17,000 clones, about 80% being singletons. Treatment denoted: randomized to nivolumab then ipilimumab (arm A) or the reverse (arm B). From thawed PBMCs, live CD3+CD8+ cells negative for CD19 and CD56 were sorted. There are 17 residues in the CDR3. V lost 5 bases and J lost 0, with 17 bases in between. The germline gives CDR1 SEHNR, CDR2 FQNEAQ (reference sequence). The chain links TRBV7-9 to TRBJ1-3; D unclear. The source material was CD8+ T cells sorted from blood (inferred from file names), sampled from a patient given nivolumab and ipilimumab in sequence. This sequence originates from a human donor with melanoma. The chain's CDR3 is CASSPLLDGLSGNTIYF. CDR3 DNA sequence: TGTGCCAGCAGCCCTCTCCTAGACGGTCTCTCTGGAAACACCATATATTTT.